What follows are 3 T cell receptor beta chains derived from one specimen sequenced in a study of technical replicates of blood from several donors (TCRdb year 2017). Library generation was performed with the immunoSEQ multiplex PCR assay. The immuneACCESS repertoire file appears here via TCRdb, limited to in-frame rearrangements. These files lack a portion of the clones; in checked studies, under half of the deficit traces to unresolved V genes, and the cause of the others is not known. In this sample the table shows approximately 84,000 clones, nearly 98% of which occur a single time. The biggest ten clones account for more than 0.12% of the sample. Sequenced sample: T cells isolated from PBMCs. Receptor source: a human donor in good health.

The chain links TRBV18 to TRBJ2-7, with 8 bases aligning to TRBD1. The CDR3 runs to 16 residues. The V gene's germline CDR1 is KGHSH and CDR2 LQKENI. The J segment lost 1 base and the V segment lost 4 bases, leaving 9 bases of the junction unmatched. The CDR3 DNA follows: TGTGCCAGCTCACACCCGGACAGGGCAGGATCCTACGAGCAGTACTTC. Residues: CASSHPDRAGSYEQYF.

The rearrangement joins TRBV7-9 to TRBJ1-2; TRBD1 matches 7 bases. The germline CDR1 and CDR2 sequences are SEHNR and FQNEAQ (reference sequence). Trimming removed 1 base from V and 6 bases from J; junction bases left unmatched: 8. This CDR3 region has 15 residues. The CDR3 DNA reads TGTGCCAGCAGCTTAGTCGGAGACAGGGAGGATGGCTACACCTTC. Translation: CASSLVGDREDGYTF.

This sequence joins TRBV28 and TRBJ1-1, with a tentative D call TRBD1 (6 bases). Trimming shortened V by 7 bases and J by 7 bases, and 19 bases separated the two germline ends. The CDR3 consists of 14 residues. Germline V lookup: CDR1 MDHEN, CDR2 SYDVKM. The CDR3 bases are TGTGCCAGCACACGGGGGGGCAGCTCGGATGAAGCTTTCTTT. This gives the protein CASTRGGSSDEAFF.